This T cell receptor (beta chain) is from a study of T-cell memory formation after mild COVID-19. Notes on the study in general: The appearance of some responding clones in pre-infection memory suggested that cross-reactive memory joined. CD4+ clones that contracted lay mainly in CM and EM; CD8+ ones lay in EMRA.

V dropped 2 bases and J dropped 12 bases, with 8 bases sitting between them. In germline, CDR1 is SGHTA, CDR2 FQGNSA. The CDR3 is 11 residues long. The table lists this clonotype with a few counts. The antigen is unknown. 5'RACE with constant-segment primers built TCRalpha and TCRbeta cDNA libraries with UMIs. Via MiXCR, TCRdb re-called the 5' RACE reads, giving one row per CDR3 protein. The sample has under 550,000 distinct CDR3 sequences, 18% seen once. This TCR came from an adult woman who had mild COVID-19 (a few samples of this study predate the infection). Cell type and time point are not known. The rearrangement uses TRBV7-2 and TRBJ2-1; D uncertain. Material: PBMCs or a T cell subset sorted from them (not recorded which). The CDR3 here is CASSLHPRQFF. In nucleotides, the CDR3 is TGTGCCAGCAGCTTACATCCTCGGCAGTTCTTC.